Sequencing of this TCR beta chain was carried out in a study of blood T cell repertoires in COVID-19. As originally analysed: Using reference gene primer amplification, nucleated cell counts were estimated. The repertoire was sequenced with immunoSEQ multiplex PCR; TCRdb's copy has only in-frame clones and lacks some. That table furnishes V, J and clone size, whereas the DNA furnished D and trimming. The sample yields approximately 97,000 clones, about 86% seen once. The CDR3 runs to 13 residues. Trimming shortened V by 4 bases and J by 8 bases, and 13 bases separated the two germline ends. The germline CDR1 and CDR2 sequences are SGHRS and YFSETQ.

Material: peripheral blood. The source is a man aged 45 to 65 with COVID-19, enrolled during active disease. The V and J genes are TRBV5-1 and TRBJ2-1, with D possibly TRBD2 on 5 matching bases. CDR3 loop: CASSLLPEDEQFF. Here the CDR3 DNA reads TGCGCCAGCAGCCTTCTGCCGGAGGATGAGCAGTTCTTC.